This TCR beta chain derives from a study of blood T cell repertoires in COVID-19. Across the whole study: In each case, the material was cDNA or gDNA derived from T cells, B-cell-depleted T cells, or PBMCs.

Repertoires were generated with immunoSEQ multiplex PCR, while TCRdb's copy carries only in-frame clones and drops some. In the table there are 200,000 to 250,000 clones, roughly 84% of which are singletons. Germline CDR1 and CDR2: LGHNA and YNFKEQ. The ends lost 3 bases at V and 4 bases at J; junction bases unmatched: 21. The CDR3 extends over 22 amino acids. The clonotype originates from a woman in her 50s with acute or convalescent COVID-19. The chain combines TRBV4-2 with TRBJ2-1; the match to TRBD2 covers 13 bases. The sequenced sample consisted of peripheral blood. CDR3 DNA: TGTGCCAGCAGCCATACAGGGATCCTCGGACTAGCGGGAGATAAGGCATACAATGAGCAGTTCTTC. It codes for CASSHTGILGLAGDKAYNEQFF.